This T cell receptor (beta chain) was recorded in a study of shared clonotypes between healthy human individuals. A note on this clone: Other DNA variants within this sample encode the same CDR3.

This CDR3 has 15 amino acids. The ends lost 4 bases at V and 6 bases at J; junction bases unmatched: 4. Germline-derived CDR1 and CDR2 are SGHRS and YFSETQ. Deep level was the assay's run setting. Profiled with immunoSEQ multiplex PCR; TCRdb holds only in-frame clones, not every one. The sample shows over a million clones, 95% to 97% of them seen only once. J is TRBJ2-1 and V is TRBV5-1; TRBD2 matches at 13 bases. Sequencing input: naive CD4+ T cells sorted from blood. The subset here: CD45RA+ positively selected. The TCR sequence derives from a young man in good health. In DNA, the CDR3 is TGCGCCAGCAGCCCGGGACTAGCGGGACCCAATGAGCAGTTCTTC. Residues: CASSPGLAGPNEQFF.